This record looks at one T cell receptor beta chain sequence and its context. The entry originates in a study of blood T cell repertoires in COVID-19. Authors' processing steps: Estimation of nucleated cell counts relied on the amplification of reference gene primers. Clones were read by immunoSEQ multiplex PCR, and TCRdb kept only the in-frame ones, dropping some. That table furnishes V, J and clone size, whereas the DNA furnished D and trimming. This table holds about 270,000 clones, 80% to 90% found once. Enrolled through a virtual design, the participants were between roughly 18 and 90 years of age and came from 24 US areas. Participants were placed into cohorts based on the clinical history they reported. Two negative PCRs, clearance, or symptom resolution characterized the recovered Cohort 3 donors. This clonotype was sampled from a woman aged 18-30 years who had recovered from COVID-19. The sample taken for sequencing was PBMCs or T cells enriched from blood (not recorded which).

The DNA of the CDR3 is TGTGCCAGTAGTATCGACAGGGCCCCGAACACTGAAGCTTTCTTT. This gives the protein CASSIDRAPNTEAFF. The chain combines TRBV19 with TRBJ1-1; 7 bases fit TRBD1. The V gene end was trimmed by 3 bases and the J gene end by 1 base; junction bases not matched to a gene: 5. This CDR3 has 15 amino acids. Germline assignment: CDR1 LNHDA and CDR2 SQIVND (reference sequence). The full variable domain, rest sourced from reference TRBV19 and TRBJ1-1, is DGGITQSPKYLFRKEGQNVTLSCEQNLNHDAMYWYRQDPGQGLRLIYYSQIVNDFQKGDIAEGYSVSREKKESFPLTVTSAQKNPTAFYLCASSIDRAPNTEAFFGQGTRLTVV.